These 14 T cell receptor beta chains were all obtained from the same sample, sequenced in a study of Graves' ophthalmopathy and Graves' hyperthyroidism. For repertoire sequencing, the TCR beta CDR3 regions were amplified from RNA transcripts. Scientists carried out first-round RT-PCR using HTBI primers and then a second-round multiplex PCR. TCRdb itself ran the multiplex PCR reads through MiXCR, one entry per CDR3 protein. The sample holds 240,000 or so distinct CDR3 sequences, about 46% seen once. Specimen: peripheral blood. These receptor sequences come from an adult man with Graves' ophthalmopathy.

The chain combines TRBV19 with TRBJ1-1; possible D gene TRBD1, 6 bases. Germline V gene lookup returns CDR1 LNHDA and CDR2 SQIVND (reference sequence). The V end was cut by 5 bases, the J end by 4 bases, with 20 bases between. CDR3 size: 16 residues. The CDR3 spells CASSSTGRGLGTEAFF. CDR3 sequence (DNA): TGTGCCAGTAGTTCTACAGGGAGAGGGTTGGGCACTGAAGCTTTCTTT. Looking up the rest from reference TRBV19 and TRBJ1-1 gives the full variable domain: DGGITQSPKYLFRKEGQNVTLSCEQNLNHDAMYWYRQDPGQGLRLIYYSQIVNDFQKGDIAEGYSVSREKKESFPLTVTSAQKNPTAFYLCASSSTGRGLGTEAFFGQGTRLTVV.

This clonotype was recorded once. The J gene is TRBJ1-2, the V gene TRBV6-1, with 8 bases lining up with TRBD1. With V trimmed by 5 bases and J by 7 bases, 9 bases remained unmatched. This CDR3 region has 14 residues. Germline values: CDR1 MNHNS, CDR2 SASEGT. CDR3 sequence reads: CASSYPPGGGGYTF. In DNA, the CDR3 is TGTGCCAGCAGTTATCCCCCAGGGGGCGGTGGCTACACCTTC.

The chain employs TRBV20-1 and TRBJ1-4, with D uncertain. Trimming shortened V by 0 bases and J by 8 bases, and 13 bases separated the two germline ends. Germline CDR1 is DFQATT and CDR2 is SNEGSKA (reference sequence). The CDR3 length is 14 residues. CDR3 coding DNA: TGCAGTGCTAGAGATTCACAGAACCCCGAAAAACTGTTTTTT. Translation: CSARDSQNPEKLFF.

This chain joins TRBV2 and TRBJ1-4; 9 bases are shared with TRBD1. The CDR3 covers 15 residues. The J segment lost 12 bases and the V segment lost 7 bases, leaving 15 bases of the junction unmatched. Germline CDR1 reads SNHLY; CDR2 reads FYNNEI. The DNA of the CDR3 is TGTGCCAGCAAGCGGGACAGGGTCCCAAAGACGGAACTGTTTTTT. Translated: CASKRDRVPKTELFF.

This clonotype was seen a handful of times. J is TRBJ1-2 and V is TRBV7-3; D uncertain. There are 13 residues in the CDR3. Germline V gene data show CDR1 as SGHTA and CDR2 as FQGTGA. Trimming cost V 2 bases and J 6 bases, with 10 bases left between them. This CDR3 reads CASSLGIGHGYTF. Written as DNA, the CDR3 is TGTGCCAGCAGCTTAGGAATTGGGCATGGCTACACCTTC.

This clonotype appeared a few times. The chain joins TRBV20-1 to TRBJ2-5; 8 bases are shared with TRBD1. Germline V gene sequence: CDR1 DFQATT, CDR2 SNEGSKA (reference sequence). Trimming removed 6 bases from V and 4 bases from J; junction bases left unmatched: 16. The CDR3 is 16 amino acids. The CDR3 sequence: CSATPLGQGAGETQYF. CDR3 sequence (DNA): TGCAGTGCCACCCCCCTAGGGCAGGGGGCGGGAGAGACCCAGTACTTC.

J is TRBJ1-2 and V is TRBV2, with 7 positions matching TRBD1. V dropped 5 bases and J dropped 3; count of bases not matched to a gene: 9. This CDR3 contains 15 residues. Looked up from germline, CDR1 is SNHLY and CDR2 is FYNNEI. DNA for the CDR3: TGTGCCAGCAGTCGTCGAACAGGGGATTACTATGGCTACACCTTC. This codes for CASSRRTGDYYGYTF. The whole variable domain, remainder taken from reference TRBV2 and TRBJ1-2, is EPEVTQTPSHQVTQMGQEVILRCVPISNHLYFYWYRQILGQKVEFLVSFYNNEISEKSEIFDDQFSVERPDGSNFTLKIRSTKLEDSAMYFCASSRRTGDYYGYTFGSGTRLTVV.

V and J are TRBV7-8 and TRBJ1-2; the match to TRBD1 covers 8 bases. After removal of 5 bases from V and 8 bases from J, the junction contained 13 bases not matched to a gene. Germline-derived CDR1 and CDR2 are SGHVS and FQNEAQ. CDR3 length equals 15 residues. DNA of the CDR3: TGTGCCAGCAGCAAAACCTCCGGACAGGGATACGGCTACACCTTC. Amino acids: CASSKTSGQGYGYTF.

Comments on this clonotype: At one boundary the junction diverges from the germline segment, which might be a read error. The rearrangement uses TRBV10-3 and TRBJ2-2; D is uncertain. This CDR3 has 15 amino acids. Germline CDR1 and CDR2: ENHRY and SYGVKD. The CDR3 coding sequence is TGTGCCAGCAGTTTAAGTTACAGTAACGCCGGGGAGCTGTTTTTT. Protein: CASSLSYSNAGELFF.

The table lists this clonotype with a few counts. V and J are TRBV19 and TRBJ2-5; 12 bases are shared with TRBD1. In germline, CDR1 is LNHDA, CDR2 SQIVND (reference sequence). There are 17 residues in the CDR3. Trimming cost V 5 bases and J 1 base; bases outside gene matches: 8. The CDR3 loop is CASSAPRDRGRQETQYF. For the CDR3, the DNA is TGTGCCAGTAGTGCGCCTCGGGACAGGGGGCGCCAAGAGACCCAGTACTTC. Drawing the rest from reference TRBV19 and TRBJ2-5, the complete variable domain is DGGITQSPKYLFRKEGQNVTLSCEQNLNHDAMYWYRQDPGQGLRLIYYSQIVNDFQKGDIAEGYSVSREKKESFPLTVTSAQKNPTAFYLCASSAPRDRGRQETQYFGPGTRLLVL.

CDR3 sequence (DNA): TGTGCCAGCAGCCAAACTACTAGCGGGGGGGTTTACGAGCAGTACTTC. Amino acids: CASSQTTSGGVYEQYF. The chain employs TRBV7-2 and TRBJ2-7; 13 bases align to TRBD2. Germline CDR1 is SGHTA and CDR2 is FQGNSA. With V trimmed by 5 bases and J by 4 bases, 8 bases remained unmatched. The CDR3 is 16 amino acids. Variable domain in full (rest from reference TRBV7-2 and TRBJ2-7): GAGVSQSPSNKVTEKGKDVELRCDPISGHTALYWYRQSLGQGLEFLIYFQGNSAPDKSGLPSDRFSAERTGGSVSTLTIQRTQQEDSAVYLCASSQTTSGGVYEQYFGPGTRLTVT.

This chain links TRBV5-8 with TRBJ1-2, with 11 nucleotides matching TRBD1. The ends lost 6 bases at V and 6 bases at J; junction bases unmatched: 7. The CDR3 length is 14 residues. CDR1 and CDR2 from the germline V gene are SGHTS and YDEGEE. The CDR3 region is CASKTGTGGNGYTF. The DNA for the CDR3 is TGTGCCAGCAAGACCGGGACAGGGGGGAATGGCTACACCTTC.

This clonotype appeared a few times. The V and J genes are TRBV20-1 and TRBJ1-4; the D gene is possibly TRBD1 (6 bases). Looked up from germline, CDR1 is DFQATT and CDR2 is SNEGSKA (reference sequence). Deletions cut 6 bases from V and 7 bases from J, with 15 bases between. This CDR3 is built from 13 residues. The CDR3 DNA reads TGCAGTGCCACAGGGTTTGGGTTTGAAAAACTGTTTTTT. It specifies CSATGFGFEKLFF.

This chain connects TRBV19 to TRBJ1-2; unclear D gene. V lost 8 bases and J 8 bases, leaving 21 bases between the germline ends. This CDR3 region has 14 residues. From germline, CDR1 is LNHDA and CDR2 SQIVND (reference sequence). The CDR3 loop reads CASPPSPVTGGYTF. The CDR3, as DNA: TGTGCCAGTCCCCCTAGCCCGGTTACTGGAGGCTACACCTTC.